The 27 T cell receptor beta chains below come from one sample, sequenced in a study of blood T cell repertoires in COVID-19 (dated by TCRdb to 2018 to 2021). The receptor library was made with the immunoSEQ multiplex PCR assay. The clones in this table, taken by TCRdb from immuneACCESS, are in-frame only. Not every clone is retained; where verified, under half of the shortfall comes from an unresolved V gene, and the cause of the rest is unknown. The sample records roughly 430,000 clones, around 90% of which are singletons. In total, the top ten clones hold around 1.9% of the sample. Sequenced input: PBMCs or T cells enriched from blood (not recorded which). The source is a woman in her forties with acute COVID-19.

The chain recombines TRBV9 with TRBJ2-2; D gene uncertain. Trimming took off 0 bases at V and 3 bases at J, with 6 bases between the two ends. From germline, CDR1 is SGDLS and CDR2 YYNGEE. This CDR3 comprises 14 residues. CDR3 loop: CASSVVAHTGELFF. Here the CDR3 DNA reads TGTGCCAGCAGCGTAGTAGCCCACACCGGGGAGCTGTTTTTT.

The gene calls are TRBV15 and TRBJ1-1; 7 bases are shared with TRBD1. V shed 5 bases and J 7 bases; nucleotides not matched to a gene: 10. Per the germline V gene, CDR1 is LNHNV and CDR2 is YYDKDF (reference sequence). This CDR3 is built from 14 residues. For the CDR3, the DNA is TGTGCCACCAGCGAACAGGGGCGGCTTAATGAAGCTTTCTTT. It encodes CATSEQGRLNEAFF.

The J gene is TRBJ2-7, the V gene TRBV18; perhaps TRBD1 as D (6 bases). Deletions cut 2 bases from V and 5 bases from J, with 13 bases between. The CDR3 length is 14 residues. The germline CDR1 and CDR2 sequences are KGHSH and LQKENI. CDR3 in DNA: TGTGCCAGCTCACCAGGGGCAGGGACACACGAGCAGTACTTC. Translated: CASSPGAGTHEQYF.

J is TRBJ1-6 and V is TRBV18, with 7 bases lining up with TRBD1. CDR3 length: 15 amino acids. The V segment lost 0 bases and the J segment 10 bases; nucleotides outside the gene matches: 6. Per germline, CDR1 KGHSH and CDR2 LQKENI. The CDR3 DNA follows: TGTGCCAGCTCACCACCGGGGACAGCCTCGTCACCCCTCCACTTT. This codes for CASSPPGTASSPLHF.

This chain uses TRBV9 with TRBJ2-3, with no clear D. Trimming took off 4 bases at V and 2 bases at J, with 5 bases between the two ends. Germline assignment: CDR1 SGDLS and CDR2 YYNGEE. The CDR3 is 12 residues long. CDR3 residues: CASSIITDTQYF. CDR3 in DNA: TGTGCCAGCAGCATAATCACAGATACGCAGTATTTT.

The V call is TRBV5-6, the J call TRBJ2-3, with 8 bases that match TRBD2. The length of the CDR3 is 18 residues. The V segment lost 0 bases and the J segment 4 bases; nucleotides outside the gene matches: 13. Looked up from germline, CDR1 is SGHDT and CDR2 is YYEEEE. The CDR3 DNA follows: TGTGCCAGCAGCTTGGCCATGCGGGGGGCCCTAAGGGCAGATACGCAGTATTTT. It encodes CASSLAMRGALRADTQYF.

The V call is TRBV19, the J call TRBJ2-1; TRBD1 agrees at 7 bases. V shed 4 bases, J shed 7 bases, and the junction held 1 base outside the gene matches. This CDR3 has 12 residues. Germline V gene lookup returns CDR1 LNHDA and CDR2 SQIVND (reference sequence). The CDR3: CASSRGQNEQFF. CDR3 DNA sequence: TGTGCCAGTAGTAGGGGACAGAATGAGCAGTTCTTC.

This clone was counted between two and nine times. This rearrangement joins TRBV6-2 or TRBV6-3 to TRBJ1-1; perhaps TRBD1 as D (5 bases). V was cut by 2 bases and J by 6 bases, with 10 bases left in between. Germline-derived CDR1 and CDR2 are MNHEY and SVGEGT. This CDR3 has 13 amino acids. For the CDR3, the DNA is TGTGCCAGCAGTTACGTCGGAGGGGCTGAAGCTTTCTTT. This encodes CASSYVGGAEAFF.

This chain connects TRBV18 to TRBJ1-4; 7 bases agree with TRBD1. The germline V gene encodes CDR1 KGHSH and CDR2 LQKENI. Germline trimming cut 3 bases from V and 7 bases from J; bases unmatched to any gene: 8. The CDR3 length is 15 residues. Here the CDR3 DNA reads TGTGCCAGCTCACCCCGACAGGGAGGTGGTGAAAAACTGTTTTTT. Its translation is CASSPRQGGGEKLFF.

This sequence joins TRBV12-5 and TRBJ2-1; D may be TRBD1 (6 bases). The CDR3 covers 13 residues. Trimming shortened V by 7 bases and J by 6 bases, and 13 bases separated the two germline ends. CDR1 and CDR2 (germline): LGHNT, FRNRAP. CDR3 coding DNA: TGTGCTAGTGCCCTACAGGGCGTCAATGAGCAGTTCTTC. This encodes CASALQGVNEQFF.

The V gene is TRBV27, the J gene TRBJ1-3, with D unresolved. Deletions cut 0 bases from V and 0 bases from J, with 3 bases between. The CDR3 consists of 14 residues. Germline values: CDR1 MNHEY, CDR2 SMNVEV (reference sequence). In DNA form, the CDR3 reads TGTGCCAGCAGTTTATCTCACTCTGGAAACACCATATATTTT. Its protein product is CASSLSHSGNTIYF.

The V gene is TRBV5-1, the J gene TRBJ2-3, with TRBD2 identical over 13 bases. The length of the CDR3 is 17 residues. Germline CDR1 reads SGHRS; CDR2 reads YFSETQ. Trimming took 3 bases from V and 1 from J; bases not matched to a gene: 5. The DNA for the CDR3 is TGCGCCAGCAGCTCAGGAACTAGCGGGGGGGGCACAGATACGCAGTATTTT. Amino acids: CASSSGTSGGGTDTQYF.

About this clone: This sample also contains other DNA sequences that code for the same CDR3. This rearrangement joins TRBV12-3 or TRBV12-4 to TRBJ2-1; TRBD1 is a possible D gene (5 bases). The CDR3 contains 12 residues. The V end was cut by 3 bases, the J end by 7 bases, with 7 bases between. The CDR3 DNA reads as TGTGCCAGCAGTTTCAGGGTGAATGAGCAGTTCTTC. This codes for CASSFRVNEQFF.

The chain is built from TRBV19 and TRBJ1-5; D is ambiguous. The CDR3 contains 15 residues. With 5 bases removed from V and 7 bases from J, the gap between germline ends came to 18 bases. Germline CDR1 reads LNHDA; CDR2 reads SQIVND (reference sequence). The CDR3 reads CASSPGRGEGQPQHF. For the CDR3, the DNA is TGTGCCAGTAGTCCCGGACGGGGAGAGGGCCAGCCCCAGCATTTT.

The CDR3 coding sequence is TGTGCCAGCAGTACGGACAGGGGCTCTGGAAACACCATATATTTT. Protein product: CASSTDRGSGNTIYF. V usage is TRBV2 and J usage is TRBJ1-3; 9 bases match TRBD1. With V trimmed by 5 bases and J by 0 bases, 2 bases remained unmatched. The CDR3 runs 15 residues. Germline CDR1 reads SNHLY; CDR2 reads FYNNEI.

This clone has only one observation. V and J are TRBV6-1 and TRBJ2-3, with 8 bases matching TRBD1. CDR3 length: 15 amino acids. The germline V gene encodes CDR1 MNHNS and CDR2 SASEGT. Germline trimming cut 3 bases from V and 3 bases from J; bases unmatched to any gene: 5. The CDR3 DNA is TGTGCCAGCAGTGAGAGACAGGGGTTAACAGATACGCAGTATTTT. Residues: CASSERQGLTDTQYF.

The chain has TRBV19 and TRBJ1-5; the match to TRBD1 covers 8 bases. The CDR3 length is 15 residues. Germline V gene lookup returns CDR1 LNHDA and CDR2 SQIVND (reference sequence). The trim removed 6 bases at V and 4 bases at J, leaving 8 bases unmatched. DNA for the CDR3: TGTGCCAGTAGCCACAGGGGGGGAAGGAATCAGCCCCAGCATTTT. Its translation is CASSHRGGRNQPQHF. The full variable domain, rest sourced from reference TRBV19 and TRBJ1-5, is DGGITQSPKYLFRKEGQNVTLSCEQNLNHDAMYWYRQDPGQGLRLIYYSQIVNDFQKGDIAEGYSVSREKKESFPLTVTSAQKNPTAFYLCASSHRGGRNQPQHFGDGTRLSIL.

This chain connects TRBV18 to TRBJ2-2; 7 bases fit TRBD1. This CDR3 is built from 18 residues. Germline V gives CDR1 KGHSH, CDR2 LQKENI. V gave up 1 base and J gave up 5 bases; unmatched junction bases: 13. The chain's CDR3 is CASSPRGTGATETGELFF. The CDR3 DNA reads as TGTGCCAGCTCACCACGTGGAACAGGGGCGACCGAGACCGGGGAGCTGTTTTTT.

The rearrangement uses TRBV5-8 and TRBJ2-3, with TRBD2 identical over 13 bases. This CDR3 has 19 residues. The V segment lost 4 bases and the J segment 0 bases; nucleotides outside the gene matches: 11. Germline CDR1 SGHTS, CDR2 YDEGEE. This chain's CDR3 is CASSDTSGGAHRSTDTQYF. For the CDR3, the DNA is TGTGCCAGCAGCGACACTAGCGGGGGGGCACACCGGAGCACAGATACGCAGTATTTT.

The chain uses TRBV7-6 and TRBJ2-7; D may be TRBD2 (6 bases). CDR1 and CDR2 from the germline V gene are SGHVS and FNYEAQ. This CDR3 comprises 14 residues. Deletions cut 1 base from V and 2 bases from J, with 9 bases between. Written as DNA, the CDR3 is TGTGCCAGCAGCTTAGATGGGGGGACCTACGAGCAGTACTTC. Amino acids: CASSLDGGTYEQYF.

This chain connects TRBV9 to TRBJ2-3; TRBD2 agrees at 9 bases. The CDR3 totals 19 residues. The trim removed 4 bases at V and 0 bases at J, leaving 15 bases unmatched. CDR1 SGDLS and CDR2 YYNGEE come from the germline V gene. CDR3 bases: TGTGCCAGCAGCCATCCCAGTTCCCCGCGGGGGGGTAGCACAGATACGCAGTATTTT. Amino acids: CASSHPSSPRGGSTDTQYF. The full variable domain, completed using reference TRBV9 and TRBJ2-3, is DSGVTQTPKHLITATGQRVTLRCSPRSGDLSVYWYQQSLDQGLQFLIQYYNGEERAKGNILERFSAQQFPDLHSELNLSSLELGDSALYFCASSHPSSPRGGSTDTQYFGPGTRLTVL.

As concerns this clone: A read error is possible here, since a much larger clone lies one base away. V gene TRBV9 combines with J gene TRBJ2-5; 14 nucleotides line up with TRBD2. The CDR3 runs 15 residues. Looked up from germline, CDR1 is SGDLS and CDR2 is YYNGEE. With V trimmed by 3 bases and J by 5 bases, 3 bases remained unmatched. The CDR3 sequence is CASSARTSGGETQYF. The CDR3 bases are TGTGCCAGCAGCGCCCGGACTAGCGGGGGGGAGACCCAGTACTTC.

The chain recombines TRBV27 with TRBJ1-2; D possibly corresponds to TRBD1 (5 bases). CDR1 MNHEY and CDR2 SMNVEV come from the germline V gene (reference sequence). V dropped 5 bases and J dropped 5 bases, with 15 bases sitting between them. CDR3 size: 14 residues. The CDR3 is CASSLRGLGYGYTF. CDR3 DNA: TGTGCCAGCAGTCTCCGGGGACTGGGGTATGGCTACACCTTC.

The chain joins TRBV29-1 to TRBJ1-3; D may be TRBD1 (5 bases). CDR1 is SQVTM and CDR2 is ANQGSEA in the germline V gene. CDR3 size: 14 residues. Trimming removed 7 bases from V and 0 bases from J, with 13 bases in between. The CDR3 loop reads CSALDSRSGNTIYF. As DNA, the CDR3 is TGCAGCGCTCTAGACAGTCGCTCTGGAAACACCATATATTTT.

The chain combines TRBV5-6 with TRBJ1-2, with a weak D call TRBD1 (5 bases). The germline V gene has CDR1 SGHDT and CDR2 YYEEEE. The V gene lost 0 bases and the J gene lost 8 bases, with 11 bases spanning the gap. There are 13 residues in the CDR3. As DNA, the CDR3 is TGTGCCAGCAGCTTGGACAGTGGGGCGGGCTACACCTTC. Residues: CASSLDSGAGYTF. Full variable domain (missing parts from reference TRBV5-6 and TRBJ1-2): DAGVTQSPTHLIKTRGQQVTLRCSPKSGHDTVSWYQQALGQGPQFIFQYYEEEERQRGNFPDRFSGHQFPNYSSELNVNALLLGDSALYLCASSLDSGAGYTFGSGTRLTVV.

J is TRBJ2-4 and V is TRBV7-2; D is perhaps TRBD1 (5 bases). V shed 2 bases and J shed 0 bases, with 8 bases lying between them. CDR3 length: 15 residues. Germline V gene lookup returns CDR1 SGHTA and CDR2 FQGNSA. The chain's CDR3 is CASSLQGLAKNIQYF. The DNA of the CDR3 is TGTGCCAGCAGCTTACAGGGCTTAGCCAAAAACATTCAGTACTTC.

The chain recombines TRBV3-1 (or the pseudogene TRBV3-2) with TRBJ2-1, with TRBD1 identical over 7 bases. The V gene end was trimmed by 0 bases and the J gene end by 7 bases; junction bases not matched to a gene: 9. CDR1 is LGHDT, CDR2 YNNKEL, per germline (reference sequence). The CDR3 runs 16 residues. The CDR3 bases are TGTGCCAGCAGCCAAGAACTCGGGACAGCAGAGAATGAGCAGTTCTTC. Protein: CASSQELGTAENEQFF.